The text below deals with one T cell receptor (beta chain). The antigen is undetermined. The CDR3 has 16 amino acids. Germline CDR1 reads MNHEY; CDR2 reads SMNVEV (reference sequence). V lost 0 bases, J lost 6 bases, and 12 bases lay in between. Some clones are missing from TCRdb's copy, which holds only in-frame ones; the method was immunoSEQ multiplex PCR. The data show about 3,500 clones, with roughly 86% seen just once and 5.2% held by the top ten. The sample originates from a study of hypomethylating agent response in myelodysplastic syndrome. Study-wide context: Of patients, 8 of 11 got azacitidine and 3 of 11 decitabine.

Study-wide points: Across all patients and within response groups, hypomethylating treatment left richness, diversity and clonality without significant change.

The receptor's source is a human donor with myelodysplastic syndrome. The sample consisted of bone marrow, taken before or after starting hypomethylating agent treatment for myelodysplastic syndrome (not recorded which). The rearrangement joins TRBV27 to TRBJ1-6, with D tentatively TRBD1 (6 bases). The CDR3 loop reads CASSLSGQTPNSPLHF. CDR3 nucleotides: TGTGCCAGCAGTTTATCTGGACAGACCCCTAATTCACCCCTCCACTTT.